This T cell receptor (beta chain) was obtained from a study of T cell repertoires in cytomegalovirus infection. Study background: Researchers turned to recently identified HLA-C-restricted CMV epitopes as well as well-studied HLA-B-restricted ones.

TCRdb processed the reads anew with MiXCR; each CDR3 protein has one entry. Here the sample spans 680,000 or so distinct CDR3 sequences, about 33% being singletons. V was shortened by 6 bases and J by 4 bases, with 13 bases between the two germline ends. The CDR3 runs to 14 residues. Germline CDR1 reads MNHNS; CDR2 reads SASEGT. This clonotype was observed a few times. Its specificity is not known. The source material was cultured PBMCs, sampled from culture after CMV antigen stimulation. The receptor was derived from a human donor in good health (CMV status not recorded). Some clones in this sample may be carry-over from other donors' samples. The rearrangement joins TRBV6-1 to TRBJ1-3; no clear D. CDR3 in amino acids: CASSGRLFGNTIYF. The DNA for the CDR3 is TGTGCCAGCAGCGGTCGGTTGTTCGGAAACACCATATATTTT.